The sequence of this T cell receptor (beta chain) was determined in a study of PD-L1 blockade in urothelial cancer. The time point was: peripheral blood 6 weeks after treatment start. CDR1 is LNHDA and CDR2 is SQIVND in the germline V gene (reference sequence). With V trimmed by 7 bases and J by 7 bases, 8 bases remained unmatched. This CDR3 is 14 amino acids long. Using immunoSEQ multiplex PCR, the repertoire was profiled, and TCRdb retains in-frame clones only, with some absent. This sample has 30,000 to 45,000 clones, with 84% found just once. The sample here was PBMCs, taken around atezolizumab (anti-PD-L1) treatment. This chain links TRBV19 with TRBJ1-5; 9 bases are a match to TRBD1. This clonotype was sampled from a man between 40 and 49 years old with urothelial cancer. This CDR3 is CASKGDRVHQPQHF. CDR3 bases: TGTGCCAGTAAGGGGGACAGGGTGCACCAGCCCCAGCATTTT.